This paragraph reports one T cell receptor (beta chain). This clone was observed a handful of times. It lacks a known antigen. No base-level quality is on record; no much larger clone is a single base apart. Library method: the immunoSEQ multiplex PCR assay. From the authors' description of their analysis: A statistical classification framework was developed to diagnose cytomegalovirus status using the catalog of TCR beta chain sequences. TCRdb mirrors the immuneACCESS table, restricted to in-frame sequences. Some clones are absent from its copies; in checked studies, under half trace to an unresolved V gene, and the reason for the others is unknown. The DNA gave D and trimming, while V, J and clone size come from that table. Recorded for this sample are fewer than 60,000 clones; 89% of them occurred a single time. The ten largest clones capture roughly 15% of the sample. The CDR3 spans 16 residues, from the cysteine through the phenylalanine. The retained sequence is limited to the CDR3, 48 bases, with the frame set at the first base. According to the germline V gene, CDR1 reads MDHEN and CDR2 reads SYDVKM. Clipping removes 2 bases from V and 4 bases from J, with 6 as the unmatched junction base count.

This entry belongs to a study of cytomegalovirus exposure and HLA in healthy donors (dated by TCRdb to about 2017). Regarding the research as a whole: According to a later analysis, one platform produced both the 110 or so validation repertoires and the approximately 600 repertoires of the first cohort. The study combined high-throughput TCR immunosequencing, statistical association of individual TCRs with disease status, and machine learning to predict cytomegalovirus infection status. Besides the first cohort of more than 650 subjects, a separate validation cohort made up of roughly 120 different subjects was used. The aim of the study was to test whether cataloging public T cell receptors could identify signatures of past pathogen exposure. Here is what the overall study found, with its caveats: While some public TCRs were present in many individuals, most TCR sequences turned up only very rarely across donors. In the study, 150 to 200 TCR beta chains were listed as associated with cytomegalovirus. It was suggested by the authors that the approach could potentially be generalized to other disease states and immunological phenotypes. A later analysis found that TCRs clustered in the first cohort also tended to co-occur in the roughly 120 validation repertoires, with more than 90% of cluster scores above 0. A later analysis had no HLA typing for the validation cohort, so co-occurrence there was scored across all 130 or so repertoires. The classifier was reported to diagnose cytomegalovirus status with high specificity and sensitivity in both the original and validation cohorts. Three of the identified cytomegalovirus-associated TCR beta chains were confirmed in vitro to be specific for cytomegalovirus antigens.

The donors belonged to the validation cohort of 90 to 150 subjects, which was separate from the approximately 660-subject first cohort. The sequence was collected from a young woman in good health and CMV-seronegative. The sample comprised PBMCs. This receptor chain uses TRBV28 and TRBJ2-1, with 9 middle bases fitting TRBD2. The CDR3 region: CASSLGGGRVYNEQFF. The base sequence is TGTGCCAGCAGTTTAGGGGGCGGGAGGGTATACAATGAGCAGTTCTTC.